This is a list of T cell receptor beta chains from one sample in a study of T cells in Graves' hyperthyroidism and ophthalmopathy. MiXCR, applied by TCRdb to the multiplex PCR reads, yields one record per CDR3 protein. Of hundreds of thousands of distinct CDR3 sequences listed, around a fifth are singletons. The sample comprised blood. These receptor sequences come from a woman between 70 and 85 years old with Graves' ophthalmopathy. The CDR3 runs from the conserved cysteine through the conserved F or W. Each record gives: V gene, clone size, J gene, D gene, CDR3 protein, CDR3 DNA. A D gene is named only where the DNA matches it firmly. Size is omitted from some rows. Given values are once, few, many or a class for expanded clones.

v_call: TRBV12-3/TRBV12-4; clone_size: NA; j_call: TRBJ2-5; d_call: NA; cdr3_aa: CASSLWHRTGFGGRVRETQYF; cdr3_nt: TGTGCCAGCAGTTTATGGCATAGGACAGGGTTCGGCGGGAGGGTTCGAGAGACCCAGTACTTC
v_call: TRBV28; clone_size: NA; j_call: TRBJ1-2; d_call: NA; cdr3_aa: CASSLSEYYGYTF; cdr3_nt: TGTGCCAGCAGTTTATCAGAGTACTATGGCTACACCTTC
v_call: TRBV3-1; clone_size: few; j_call: TRBJ1-3; d_call: TRBD1; cdr3_aa: CASSPQGAVGNTIYF; cdr3_nt: TGTGCCAGCAGCCCTCAGGGGGCGGTCGGAAACACCATATATTTT
v_call: TRBV3-1; clone_size: NA; j_call: TRBJ2-5; d_call: NA; cdr3_aa: CASSATGFRGETQYF; cdr3_nt: TGTGCCAGCAGCGCTACAGGTTTTCGAGGGGAGACCCAGTACTTC
v_call: TRBV9; clone_size: NA; j_call: TRBJ2-7; d_call: NA; cdr3_aa: CASSPNEDGGSYEQYF; cdr3_nt: TGTGCCAGCAGCCCCAACGAGGATGGCGGCTCTTACGAGCAGTACTTC
v_call: TRBV12-5; clone_size: few; j_call: TRBJ2-2; d_call: TRBD2; cdr3_aa: CASGLVIGGNGELFF; cdr3_nt: TGTGCTAGTGGTTTGGTAATCGGGGGGAACGGGGAGCTGTTTTTT
v_call: TRBV13; clone_size: NA; j_call: TRBJ1-2; d_call: NA; cdr3_aa: CASSQRTPRDGYNYGYTF; cdr3_nt: TGTGCCAGCAGCCAAAGAACGCCTCGGGACGGGTACAACTATGGCTACACCTTC
v_call: TRBV7-2; clone_size: many; j_call: TRBJ2-7; d_call: TRBD2; cdr3_aa: CASSLALAGKSGQYF; cdr3_nt: TGTGCCAGCAGCTTAGCGCTAGCGGGAAAATCGGGGCAGTACTTC
v_call: TRBV5-1; clone_size: NA; j_call: TRBJ1-1; d_call: NA; cdr3_aa: CASSLGGAITEAFF; cdr3_nt: TGCGCCAGCAGCTTGGGGGGGGCTATCACTGAAGCTTTCTTT
v_call: TRBV27; clone_size: NA; j_call: TRBJ2-1; d_call: NA; cdr3_aa: CASSLRGRGNNEQFF; cdr3_nt: TGTGCCAGCAGTTTAAGGGGGCGGGGGAACAATGAGCAGTTCTTC
v_call: TRBV6-5; clone_size: many; j_call: TRBJ1-2; d_call: NA; cdr3_aa: CASSYGGGGGYTF; cdr3_nt: TGTGCCAGCAGTTACGGAGGGGGGGGAGGCTACACCTTC
v_call: TRBV28; clone_size: NA; j_call: TRBJ2-7; d_call: NA; cdr3_aa: CASSLMGRGGGGTYYEQYF; cdr3_nt: TGTGCCAGCAGTTTAATGGGTCGTGGGGGGGGCGGAACGTACTACGAGCAGTACTTC
v_call: TRBV3-1; clone_size: NA; j_call: TRBJ1-1; d_call: NA; cdr3_aa: CANSPQVNTEAFF; cdr3_nt: TGTGCCAACAGCCCACAGGTGAACACTGAAGCTTTCTTT
v_call: TRBV5-5; clone_size: many; j_call: TRBJ2-7; d_call: TRBD2; cdr3_aa: CASSPSGLAYEQYF; cdr3_nt: TGTGCCAGCTCCCCGTCGGGACTAGCTTACGAGCAGTACTTC
v_call: TRBV29-1; clone_size: few; j_call: TRBJ1-1; d_call: TRBD1; cdr3_aa: CSVGWTGGNAAEAFF; cdr3_nt: TGCAGCGTTGGTTGGACAGGGGGCAATGCTGCTGAAGCTTTCTTT
v_call: TRBV6-1; clone_size: many; j_call: TRBJ2-3; d_call: TRBD1; cdr3_aa: CASSYTTGGWADTQYF; cdr3_nt: TGTGCCAGCAGTTATACGACAGGGGGCTGGGCAGATACGCAGTATTTT
v_call: TRBV11-2; clone_size: few; j_call: TRBJ1-5; d_call: TRBD1; cdr3_aa: CASSQGQFNQPQHF; cdr3_nt: TGTGCCAGCAGCCAGGGACAGTTCAATCAGCCCCAGCATTTT
v_call: TRBV20-1; clone_size: NA; j_call: TRBJ1-6; d_call: TRBD1; cdr3_aa: CSARGPLPGQGGSPLHF; cdr3_nt: TGCAGTGCTAGAGGACCCTTACCGGGACAGGGTGGTTCACCCCTCCACTTT
v_call: TRBV9; clone_size: NA; j_call: TRBJ1-2; d_call: NA; cdr3_aa: CASSVDGRYGYTF; cdr3_nt: TGTGCCAGCAGCGTAGACGGCCGCTATGGCTACACCTTC
v_call: TRBV5-1; clone_size: NA; j_call: TRBJ1-3; d_call: NA; cdr3_aa: CASSLQGLSSGNTIYF; cdr3_nt: TGTGCCAGCAGCTTACAGGGACTTAGCTCTGGAAACACCATATATTTT
v_call: TRBV20-1; clone_size: NA; j_call: TRBJ1-2; d_call: NA; cdr3_aa: CSARVREGYGYTF; cdr3_nt: TGCAGTGCTAGGGTCAGGGAAGGCTATGGCTACACCTTC
v_call: TRBV9; clone_size: NA; j_call: TRBJ2-1; d_call: NA; cdr3_aa: CASSTPRVEQFF; cdr3_nt: TGTGCCAGCAGCACCCCAAGGGTTGAGCAGTTCTTC
v_call: TRBV5-4; clone_size: few; j_call: TRBJ2-1; d_call: TRBD2; cdr3_aa: CASSPGLAVFSYNEQFF; cdr3_nt: TGTGCCAGCAGCCCAGGACTAGCGGTGTTCTCCTACAATGAGCAGTTCTTC
v_call: TRBV18; clone_size: few; j_call: TRBJ1-3; d_call: NA; cdr3_aa: CASSPIEGPNF; cdr3_nt: TGTGCCAGCTCACCGATCGAGGGACCCAATTTT
v_call: TRBV12-3/TRBV12-4; clone_size: few; j_call: TRBJ2-2; d_call: TRBD2; cdr3_aa: CASTPASGRAFGTGELFF; cdr3_nt: TGTGCCAGCACCCCCGCTAGCGGGAGGGCTTTCGGCACCGGGGAGCTGTTTTTT
v_call: TRBV29-1; clone_size: NA; j_call: TRBJ2-3; d_call: TRBD2; cdr3_aa: CSAPGLLTDTQYF; cdr3_nt: TGCAGCGCACCGGGACTACTCACAGATACGCAGTATTTT
v_call: TRBV5-1; clone_size: NA; j_call: TRBJ2-2; d_call: TRBD1; cdr3_aa: CASKRTGGSGTGELFF; cdr3_nt: TGCGCCAGCAAGAGGACAGGGGGTTCGGGAACCGGGGAGCTGTTTTTT
v_call: TRBV5-1; clone_size: few; j_call: TRBJ2-3; d_call: TRBD2; cdr3_aa: CASSSPLAGLTWTDTQYF; cdr3_nt: TGCGCCAGCAGCTCGCCACTAGCGGGACTAACGTGGACAGATACGCAGTATTTT
v_call: TRBV6-1; clone_size: few; j_call: TRBJ2-1; d_call: NA; cdr3_aa: CASRSRVAVNEQFF; cdr3_nt: TGTGCCAGCAGATCCAGGGTTGCGGTCAATGAGCAGTTCTTC
v_call: TRBV4-1; clone_size: NA; j_call: TRBJ1-6; d_call: NA; cdr3_aa: CASSRPRTASSYNSPLHF; cdr3_nt: TGCGCCAGCAGCCGACCCAGGACAGCGAGCTCCTATAATTCACCCCTCCACTTT
v_call: TRBV12-3/TRBV12-4; clone_size: many; j_call: TRBJ2-7; d_call: TRBD2; cdr3_aa: CASSYQGGTEQYF; cdr3_nt: TGTGCCAGCAGTTATCAGGGAGGGACCGAGCAGTACTTC
v_call: TRBV20-1; clone_size: many; j_call: TRBJ2-1; d_call: TRBD2; cdr3_aa: CSAFPGLASNEQFF; cdr3_nt: TGCAGTGCTTTTCCGGGACTAGCGTCCAATGAGCAGTTCTTC
v_call: TRBV28; clone_size: few; j_call: TRBJ2-7; d_call: TRBD1; cdr3_aa: CASRPQGALGEQYF; cdr3_nt: TGTGCCAGCAGACCACAGGGGGCGCTTGGCGAGCAGTACTTC
v_call: TRBV4-3; clone_size: few; j_call: TRBJ1-1; d_call: NA; cdr3_aa: CASSQTFNTEAFF; cdr3_nt: TGCGCCAGCAGCCAGACCTTCAACACTGAAGCTTTCTTT
v_call: TRBV12-3/TRBV12-4; clone_size: many; j_call: TRBJ2-1; d_call: TRBD1; cdr3_aa: CASSTGTGVYNEQFF; cdr3_nt: TGTGCCAGCAGCACCGGGACAGGGGTCTACAATGAGCAGTTCTTC
v_call: TRBV27; clone_size: NA; j_call: TRBJ2-1; d_call: NA; cdr3_aa: CVPLLGRTPLQCEQFF; cdr3_nt: TGTGTCCCCTTACTGGGGAGAACCCCCTTACAATGTGAGCAGTTCTTC
v_call: TRBV2; clone_size: NA; j_call: TRBJ2-3; d_call: TRBD2; cdr3_aa: CARSGTSGPSTDTQYF; cdr3_nt: TGTGCCAGGAGCGGGACCTCTGGGCCTAGCACAGATACGCAGTATTTT
v_call: TRBV20-1; clone_size: NA; j_call: TRBJ1-3; d_call: NA; cdr3_aa: CSARVGGSGGNTIYF; cdr3_nt: TGCAGTGCTAGAGTAGGCGGATCGGGTGGAAACACCATATATTTT
v_call: TRBV28; clone_size: NA; j_call: TRBJ2-3; d_call: NA; cdr3_aa: CASTPLTGTQYF; cdr3_nt: TGTGCCAGCACCCCACTGACCGGTACGCAGTATTTT
v_call: TRBV3-1; clone_size: NA; j_call: TRBJ1-3; d_call: NA; cdr3_aa: CASSQDRAVGNTIYF; cdr3_nt: TGTGCCAGCAGCCAAGATCGGGCGGTAGGAAACACCATATATTTT
v_call: TRBV20-1; clone_size: few; j_call: TRBJ2-7; d_call: TRBD2; cdr3_aa: CSATERGSGYEQYF; cdr3_nt: TGCAGTGCCACAGAGCGGGGGTCCGGCTACGAGCAGTACTTC
v_call: TRBV2; clone_size: many; j_call: TRBJ2-5; d_call: TRBD1; cdr3_aa: CASSVDRGLGKTQYF; cdr3_nt: TGTGCCAGCAGTGTTGACAGGGGGCTTGGGAAGACCCAGTACTTC
v_call: TRBV5-5; clone_size: NA; j_call: TRBJ2-7; d_call: TRBD1; cdr3_aa: CASSPAGQAPHEQYF; cdr3_nt: TGTGCCAGCAGCCCCGCGGGACAGGCCCCCCACGAGCAGTACTTC
v_call: TRBV10-3; clone_size: NA; j_call: TRBJ1-2; d_call: NA; cdr3_aa: CAINKQLPPDRSNYGYTF; cdr3_nt: TGTGCCATCAACAAACAGCTTCCCCCGGATAGGTCTAACTATGGCTACACCTTC
v_call: TRBV6-6; clone_size: few; j_call: TRBJ1-1; d_call: NA; cdr3_aa: CASSYSLGEAFF; cdr3_nt: TGTGCCAGCAGTTACTCCCTGGGCGAAGCTTTCTTT
v_call: TRBV3-1; clone_size: NA; j_call: TRBJ2-7; d_call: NA; cdr3_aa: CASSYGPQQYF; cdr3_nt: TGTGCCAGCAGCTACGGGCCTCAGCAGTACTTC
v_call: TRBV29-1; clone_size: NA; j_call: TRBJ2-3; d_call: TRBD1; cdr3_aa: CSVGTRGPGDTQYF; cdr3_nt: TGCAGCGTTGGGACCAGGGGGCCAGGGGATACGCAGTATTTT
v_call: TRBV20-1; clone_size: NA; j_call: TRBJ1-1; d_call: NA; cdr3_aa: CSAPQTGRTEAFF; cdr3_nt: TGCAGTGCCCCCCAAACAGGAAGAACTGAAGCTTTCTTT
v_call: TRBV20-1; clone_size: NA; j_call: TRBJ2-7; d_call: TRBD2; cdr3_aa: CSARDRSSGGSYEQYF; cdr3_nt: TGCAGTGCTAGAGATCGTTCTAGCGGGGGGTCCTACGAGCAGTACTTC
v_call: TRBV29-1; clone_size: NA; j_call: TRBJ1-5; d_call: NA; cdr3_aa: CSVEEGSNQPQHF; cdr3_nt: TGCAGCGTTGAAGAGGGCAGCAATCAGCCCCAGCATTTT